The 18 T cell receptor beta chains below come from one sample, sequenced in a study of CD8+ T cells in alopecia areata. Documented treatment: oral pan-JAK inhibitor, 5-10 mg twice daily. It was cDNA, reverse transcribed from extracted RNA, that served as the sequencing template. Produced via immunoSEQ multiplex PCR; TCRdb's table is partial and in-frame only. This repertoire shows 150,000 to 200,000 clones, about 54% found once; its top ten account for approximately 16%. Sequenced material: CD4+ T cells sorted from blood, taken between weeks 55 and 65, from a patient treated with tofacitinib. The source of these receptors is a human donor with alopecia areata.

The V call is TRBV5-1, the J call TRBJ2-7, with D perhaps TRBD1 (7 bases). V was cut by 4 bases and J by 3 bases, with 20 bases left in between. This CDR3 is 16 amino acids long. Germline V gene data show CDR1 as SGHRS and CDR2 as YFSETQ. The CDR3 reads CASSPGGGRFLYEQYF. Written as DNA, the CDR3 is TGCGCCAGCAGCCCCGGAGGGGGCCGATTCCTCTACGAGCAGTACTTC.

The chain joins TRBV6-6 to TRBJ2-2; D is possibly TRBD1 (5 bases). The CDR3 runs to 14 residues. Germline CDR1 MNHNY, CDR2 SVGAGI (reference sequence). V lost 7 bases and J lost 4, with 13 bases in between. CDR3 in DNA: TGTGCCAGCATTAAAGACAGTCTCACCGGGGAGCTGTTTTTT. This sequence encodes CASIKDSLTGELFF.

The chain employs TRBV14 and TRBJ2-7; 7 bases map to TRBD1. Per the germline V gene, CDR1 is SGHDN and CDR2 is FVKESK. Trimming cost V 2 bases and J 4 bases; bases outside gene matches: 5. The CDR3 spans 14 residues. CDR3 sequence (DNA): TGTGCCAGCAGCCAACCGGGACAGCTTTACGAGCAGTACTTC. It encodes CASSQPGQLYEQYF.

This clone was recorded a few times. This chain uses TRBV6-1 with TRBJ1-6; D is unclear. V lost 4 bases and J lost 7, with 17 bases in between. Germline V gene sequence: CDR1 MNHNS, CDR2 SASEGT. The CDR3 loop spans 16 amino acids. The CDR3 DNA sequence: TGTGCCAGCAGTGCACAAGGACGGAGAGTAAATTCACCCCTCCACTTT. It specifies CASSAQGRRVNSPLHF.

The chain links TRBV25-1 to TRBJ1-2, with D perhaps matching TRBD1 (6 bases). From germline, CDR1 is MGHDK and CDR2 SYGVNS. V lost 1 base, J lost 6 bases, and 9 bases lay in between. The CDR3 extends over 13 amino acids. As DNA, the CDR3 is TGTGCCAGCAGTGAATCTGGGGGGCATGGCTACACCTTC. Translated, it gives CASSESGGHGYTF.

This clone has a handful of counts. J is TRBJ2-7 and V is TRBV7-2; D is unresolved. CDR1 is SGHTA and CDR2 is FQGNSA in the germline V gene. The CDR3 runs 12 residues. Deletions cut 2 bases from V and 8 bases from J, with 10 bases between. The CDR3 reads CASSLKVFKQYF. The CDR3 DNA follows: TGTGCCAGCAGCTTAAAGGTCTTCAAGCAGTACTTC.

This clone has just a few counts. The chain is built from TRBV25-1 and TRBJ2-7, with 9 bases fitting TRBD1. The CDR3 has 13 amino acids. Trimming cost V 8 bases and J 5 bases; bases outside gene matches: 7. CDR1 MGHDK and CDR2 SYGVNS come from the germline V gene. The CDR3 reads CASAGTGFDEQYF. CDR3 coding DNA: TGTGCCAGCGCTGGGACAGGGTTCGACGAGCAGTACTTC.

This chain links TRBV6-5 with TRBJ2-7; D is unresolved. The CDR3 contains 13 residues. Germline lookup yields CDR1 MNHEY and CDR2 SVGAGI. V was trimmed by 6 bases and J by 2 bases, leaving 11 bases between them. This CDR3 reads CASRHDLTYEQYF. The DNA of the CDR3 is TGTGCCAGCAGACACGACCTAACCTACGAGCAGTACTTC.

The chain recombines TRBV7-6 with TRBJ1-6, with a tentative D call TRBD1 (5 bases). Trimming left V 8 bases short and J 7 bases short, with 15 bases between. The CDR3 loop spans 14 amino acids. From germline, CDR1 is SGHVS and CDR2 FNYEAQ. The CDR3 DNA follows: TGTGCCAGCCGGGCAGGGTTAGGGAATTCACCCCTCCACTTT. Residues: CASRAGLGNSPLHF.

V is TRBV27 and J is TRBJ2-4, with TRBD1 matching over 9 bases. The CDR3 is 12 residues long. Trimming took 5 bases from V and 13 from J; bases not matched to a gene: 6. The V gene's germline CDR1 is MNHEY and CDR2 SMNVEV (reference sequence). The CDR3 sequence is CASSARTGVQYF. The CDR3 DNA reads TGTGCCAGCAGTGCCCGGACAGGGGTCCAGTACTTC.

This rearrangement joins TRBV6-5 to TRBJ1-1; tentatively, D is TRBD1 (5 bases). The CDR3 has 15 amino acids. CDR1 and CDR2 from the germline V gene are MNHEY and SVGAGI. The germline V and J ends were trimmed by 0 bases and 5 bases, with 13 bases remaining between them. The CDR3 loop reads CASSYSSGGGTEAFF. The CDR3 nucleotides read TGTGCCAGCAGTTACTCGAGTGGGGGAGGAACTGAAGCTTTCTTT.

The chain joins TRBV5-1 to TRBJ1-5, with D hard to call. CDR1 and CDR2 (germline): SGHRS, YFSETQ. This CDR3 has 15 amino acids. V gave up 2 bases and J gave up 2 bases, with 11 bases separating them. The CDR3 protein is CASSLMGSGNQPQHF. In DNA, the CDR3 is TGCGCCAGCAGCTTAATGGGGTCGGGCAATCAGCCCCAGCATTTT.

V and J are TRBV5-1 and TRBJ2-3; D not certain. From germline, CDR1 is SGHRS and CDR2 YFSETQ. The V end lost 2 bases, the J end lost 4 bases, and 8 bases lay between the germline ends. This CDR3 spans 13 amino acids. In nucleotides, the CDR3 is TGCGCCAGCAGCTTAGGAATTTCAGATACGCAGTATTTT. It is translated as CASSLGISDTQYF. Combining the CDR3 with reference TRBV5-1 and TRBJ2-3 gives the whole variable domain KAGVTQTPRYLIKTRGQQVTLSCSPISGHRSVSWYQQTPGQGLQFLFEYFSETQRNKGNFPGRFSGRQFSNSRSEMNVSTLELGDSALYLCASSLGISDTQYFGPGTRLTVL.

The chain joins TRBV19 to TRBJ2-3; a possible D gene is TRBD1 (6 bases). V gave up 4 bases and J gave up 6 bases, with 11 bases separating them. Germline V gene sequence: CDR1 LNHDA, CDR2 SQIVND (reference sequence). The CDR3 is 13 amino acids. Here the CDR3 DNA reads TGTGCCAGTAGTACAGGGGTGAAGGATACGCAGTATTTT. This gives the protein CASSTGVKDTQYF.

The chain carries TRBV7-9 and TRBJ1-1, with 7 bases fitting TRBD1. This CDR3 is 14 amino acids long. J was trimmed by 1 base and V by 6 bases; bases with no gene match: 5. CDR1 is SEHNR, CDR2 FQNEAQ, per germline (reference sequence). This CDR3 reads CASRPRTGNTEAFF. The CDR3 nucleotides are TGTGCCAGCAGACCTAGGACAGGGAACACTGAAGCTTTCTTT.

The sample holds one count of this clone. The chain uses TRBV30 and TRBJ1-1; D might be TRBD1 (5 bases). The germline CDR1 and CDR2 sequences are GTSNPN and SVGIG (reference sequence). V was trimmed by 6 bases and J by 0 bases, leaving 17 bases between them. The CDR3 is 15 amino acids. DNA of the CDR3: TGTGCCTGCCTACCCCCGGGGGGGTTGAACACTGAAGCTTTCTTT. Protein: CACLPPGGLNTEAFF.

The chain employs TRBV7-2 and TRBJ2-1; D not resolved. Trimming pared 7 bases from V and 4 bases from J, leaving 17 bases between. The CDR3 has 15 amino acids. Germline CDR1 and CDR2: SGHTA and FQGNSA. The chain's CDR3 is CASIPKLRAYNEQFF. The DNA for the CDR3 is TGTGCCAGCATCCCAAAGCTTCGGGCTTACAATGAGCAGTTCTTC.

The chain uses TRBV10-3 and TRBJ2-1, with 9 bases identical to TRBD2. Germline V gene data show CDR1 as ENHRY and CDR2 as SYGVKD. The CDR3 spans 14 residues. Trimming removed 5 bases from V and 6 bases from J; junction bases left unmatched: 5. The CDR3 is CAISYAGGRNEQFF. As DNA, the CDR3 is TGTGCCATCAGTTACGCGGGGGGGCGCAATGAGCAGTTCTTC.